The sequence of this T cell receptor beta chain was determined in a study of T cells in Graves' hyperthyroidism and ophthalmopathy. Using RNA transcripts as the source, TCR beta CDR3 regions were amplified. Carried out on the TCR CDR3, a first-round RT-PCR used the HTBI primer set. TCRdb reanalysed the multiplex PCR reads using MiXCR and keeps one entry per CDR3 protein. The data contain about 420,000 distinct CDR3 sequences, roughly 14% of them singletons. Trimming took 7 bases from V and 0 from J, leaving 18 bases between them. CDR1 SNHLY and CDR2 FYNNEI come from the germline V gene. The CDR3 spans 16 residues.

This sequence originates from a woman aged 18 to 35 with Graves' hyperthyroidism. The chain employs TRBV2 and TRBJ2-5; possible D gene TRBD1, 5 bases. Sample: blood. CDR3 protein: CASKTERTVYQETQYF. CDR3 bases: TGTGCCAGCAAGACAGAGAGAACAGTGTACCAAGAGACCCAGTACTTC.